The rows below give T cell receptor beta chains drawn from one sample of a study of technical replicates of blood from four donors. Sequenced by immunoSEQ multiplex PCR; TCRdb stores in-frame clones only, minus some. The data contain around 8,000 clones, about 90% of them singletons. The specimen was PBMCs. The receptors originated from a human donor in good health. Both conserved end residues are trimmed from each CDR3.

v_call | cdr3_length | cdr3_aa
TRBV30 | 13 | AGNNKDSPQETQY
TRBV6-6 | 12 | ASTPGGFRYEQY
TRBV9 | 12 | ASSVRGWDTEAF
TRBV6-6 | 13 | ASSPTGGEFQPQH
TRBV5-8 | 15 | ASSSGLAGGSADTQY
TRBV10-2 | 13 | ASRSGVGSQETQY
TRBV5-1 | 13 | ASSPRTGTSYEQY
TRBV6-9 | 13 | ASSYSRLEGEKLF
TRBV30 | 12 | AWSLGSSNQPQH
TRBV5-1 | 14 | ASSPRGTSGGETQY
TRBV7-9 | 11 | ASSQSGANVLT
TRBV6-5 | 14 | ASSYSQAGGMNEQY
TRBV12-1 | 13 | ASRGFTSGTYEQY
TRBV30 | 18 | AWSVILGSGRRGGRYEQY
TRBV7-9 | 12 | ASSKGTGADGYT
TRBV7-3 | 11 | ASSLQGDGGYT
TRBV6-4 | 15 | ASSVQGLAFSDGELF
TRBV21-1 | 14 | ASSELAAGEPDTQY
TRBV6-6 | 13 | ASSYPAGVSDTQY
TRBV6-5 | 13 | ASQESGSSYNEQF
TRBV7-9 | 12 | ASTSSGSNYGYT
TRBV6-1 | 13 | ASRRGGTNANEQF
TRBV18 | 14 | ASSQTSGGGTGELF
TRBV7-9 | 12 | ASSLAGGSSTQY
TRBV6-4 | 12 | ASSEGLANNEQF
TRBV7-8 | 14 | ASSIRRLAGAGELF
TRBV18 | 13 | ASSPITGGGGEAF
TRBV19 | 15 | ASSIGALPGGTYEQY
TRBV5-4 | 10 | ASSAGGDTQY
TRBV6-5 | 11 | ATRGSRSHEAF
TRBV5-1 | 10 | ASNEGAYEQY
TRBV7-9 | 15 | ASSLYSVADFIPEQY
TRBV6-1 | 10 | AGGRGSYEQY
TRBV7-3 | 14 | ASSSIAGSSYNEQF
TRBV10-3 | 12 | AISGTGGRDEQY
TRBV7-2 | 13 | ASSFSGTGAETQY
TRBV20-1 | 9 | SATGVAEQY
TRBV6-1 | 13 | ASSISGSPYNEQF
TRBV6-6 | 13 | ASRRLADSYNEQF
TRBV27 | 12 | AVATGTGRGEQY
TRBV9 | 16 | ASSAHTGTQNIQETQY
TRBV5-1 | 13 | ASSLAVGYAYEQY
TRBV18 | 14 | ASSQTGGRAGETQY
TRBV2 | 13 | ASSVLLAGEGNEY
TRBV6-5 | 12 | ASSLQGFNQPQH